This T cell receptor (beta chain) was sequenced during a study of vaccination effects on CD4 cells after COVID-19. A remark on this clone: The target antigen is unknown.

Antigen-specific CD4+ T cell clonotypes were called by their expansion after viral peptide-pool culture in ViraFEST. Upon completion of 10 to 11 days in culture, CD4+ T cells were isolated. PCR showed that the person got SARS-CoV-2 infection at some point between March and December 2020. V shed 2 bases and J shed 8 bases, with 15 bases lying between them. The CDR3 has 14 residues. Germline V lookup: CDR1 LNHDA, CDR2 SQIVND (reference sequence). Some clones are missing from TCRdb's copy, which holds only in-frame ones; the method was immunoSEQ multiplex PCR. The sample includes 35,000 to 55,000 clones, around 74% of them seen just once.

This chain uses TRBV19 with TRBJ1-2; D is uncertain. This TCR was recovered from a human donor who had a prior SARS-CoV-2 infection. The material was CD4+ T cells from PBMCs cultured with a peptide pool, obtained before COVID-19 vaccination. CDR3 DNA: TGTGCCAGTAGTATACGGTCCGGTACTCTGGGCTACACCTTC. Translation: CASSIRSGTLGYTF.